The 7 T cell receptor beta chains below come from one sample, sequenced in a study of T cells after yellow fever vaccination. TCRdb reprocessed the 5' RACE reads via MiXCR and lists one record per CDR3 protein. Of over 300,000 distinct CDR3 sequences listed, over 4% were seen once; the top ten hold 20% to 25%. Sequencing used PBMCs, obtained 5 days after the yellow fever booster vaccination. The receptors originated from a man between 18 and 35 years old who received the YFV17D yellow fever vaccine.

This chain uses TRBV7-2 with TRBJ2-6; tentative D call: TRBD2 (6 bases). Germline V gene data show CDR1 as SGHTA and CDR2 as FQGNSA. The CDR3 is 16 residues long. Trimming cost V 1 base and J 2 bases, with 9 bases left between them. The DNA for the CDR3 is TGTGCCAGCAGCTTAGTTCGGAGGGCTGGGGCCAACGTCCTGACTTTC. Protein product: CASSLVRRAGANVLTF. The variable domain in full, completed from reference TRBV7-2 and TRBJ2-6, reads GAGVSQSPSNKVTEKGKDVELRCDPISGHTALYWYRQSLGQGLEFLIYFQGNSAPDKSGLPSDRFSAERTGGSVSTLTIQRTQQEDSAVYLCASSLVRRAGANVLTFGAGSRLTVL.

The chain carries TRBV23-1 and TRBJ2-2; D is perhaps TRBD1 (5 bases). TRBV23-1 is identified as an open reading frame with a role that is uncertain. The V end was cut by 0 bases, the J end by 5 bases, with 10 bases between. This CDR3 comprises 15 residues. The CDR3 spells CASSQSQGGTGELFF. As DNA, the CDR3 is TGCGCCAGCAGTCAATCGCAGGGTGGAACCGGGGAGCTGTTTTTT.

This clonotype turned up a few times. This chain connects TRBV6-6 to TRBJ2-2; no clear D gene. Germline CDR1 is MNHNY and CDR2 is SVGAGI (reference sequence). V dropped 8 bases and J dropped 3 bases, with 16 bases sitting between them. The CDR3 is made up of 15 amino acids. CDR3 bases: TGTGCCAGCTCTAACACGGACGGCTACACCGGGGAGCTGTTTTTT. It translates to CASSNTDGYTGELFF.

This clonotype came up a few times. The gene calls are TRBV18 and TRBJ2-6, with a weak D call TRBD1 (6 bases). The CDR3 runs to 16 residues. Germline values: CDR1 KGHSH, CDR2 LQKENI. With 5 bases removed from V and 1 base from J, the gap between germline ends came to 12 bases. The CDR3 region has the DNA TGTGCCAGCTCAGGACTCGGGACATCTGGGGCCAACGTCCTGACTTTC. This sequence encodes CASSGLGTSGANVLTF.

This clonotype was observed many times. The V call is TRBV5-6, the J call TRBJ1-1, with TRBD1 as a possible D gene (5 bases). The CDR3 consists of 13 residues. The V and J ends lost 2 bases and 6 bases respectively, with 11 bases between them. Germline V gene sequence: CDR1 SGHDT, CDR2 YYEEEE. The CDR3 here is CASSLDRFAEAFF. DNA of the CDR3: TGTGCCAGCAGCTTAGACAGATTTGCTGAAGCTTTCTTT. The full variable domain, in which reference TRBV5-6 and TRBJ1-1 provide the parts outside the CDR3, is DAGVTQSPTHLIKTRGQQVTLRCSPKSGHDTVSWYQQALGQGPQFIFQYYEEEERQRGNFPDRFSGHQFPNYSSELNVNALLLGDSALYLCASSLDRFAEAFFGQGTRLTVV.

The chain has TRBV20-1 and TRBJ1-2; weak D call: TRBD1 (5 bases). In germline, CDR1 is DFQATT, CDR2 SNEGSKA (reference sequence). The CDR3 covers 14 residues. V was cut by 6 bases and J by 4 bases, with 18 bases left in between. The CDR3 loop reads CSAIEDSFSYGYTF. In nucleotides, the CDR3 is TGCAGTGCGATAGAAGACAGTTTCAGCTATGGCTACACCTTC.

This chain connects TRBV20-1 to TRBJ1-2; D remains unclear. Trimming took off 2 bases at V and 7 bases at J, with 17 bases between the two ends. The germline CDR1 and CDR2 sequences are DFQATT and SNEGSKA (reference sequence). This CDR3 comprises 14 residues. CDR3 nucleotides: TGCAGTGCTAGACCAGCGGACGGCCTCGGTGGCTACACCTTC. Translated, it gives CSARPADGLGGYTF.